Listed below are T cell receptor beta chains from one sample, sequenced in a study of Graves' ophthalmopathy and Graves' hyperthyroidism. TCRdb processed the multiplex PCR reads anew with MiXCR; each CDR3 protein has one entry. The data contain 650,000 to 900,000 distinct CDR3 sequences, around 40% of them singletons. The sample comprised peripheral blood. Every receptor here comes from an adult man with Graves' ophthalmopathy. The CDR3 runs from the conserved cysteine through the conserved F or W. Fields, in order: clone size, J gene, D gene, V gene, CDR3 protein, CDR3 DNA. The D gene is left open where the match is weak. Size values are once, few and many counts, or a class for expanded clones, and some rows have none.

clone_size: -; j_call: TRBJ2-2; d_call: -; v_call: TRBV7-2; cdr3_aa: CASSLPGQTRTGELFF; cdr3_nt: TGTGCCAGCAGCTTGCCTGGACAGACTAGGACCGGGGAGCTGTTTTTT
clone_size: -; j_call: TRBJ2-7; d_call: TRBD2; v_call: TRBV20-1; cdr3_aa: CSAGLAGVEQYF; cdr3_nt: TGCAGTGCGGGACTAGCGGGAGTCGAGCAGTACTTC
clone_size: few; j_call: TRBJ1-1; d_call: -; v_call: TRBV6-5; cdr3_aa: CASSEFVEGWAAEAFF; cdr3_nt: TGTGCCAGCAGTGAATTTGTGGAGGGATGGGCGGCTGAAGCTTTCTTT
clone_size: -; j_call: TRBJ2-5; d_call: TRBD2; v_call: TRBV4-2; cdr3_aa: CASSQDLLAGVHQETQYF; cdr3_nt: TGTGCCAGCAGCCAAGATCTATTAGCGGGAGTCCACCAAGAGACCCAGTACTTC
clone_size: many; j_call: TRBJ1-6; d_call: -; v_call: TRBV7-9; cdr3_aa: CASSLTGGHSPLHF; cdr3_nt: TGTGCCAGCAGCTTAACGGGGGGCCATTCACCCCTCCACTTT
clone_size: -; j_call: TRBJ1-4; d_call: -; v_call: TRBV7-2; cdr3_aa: CASSLLLENEKLFF; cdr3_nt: TGTGCCAGCAGCTTACTTCTGGAGAATGAAAAACTGTTTTTT
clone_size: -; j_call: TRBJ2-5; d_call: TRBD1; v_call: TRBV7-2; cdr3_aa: CASSRTGPNTGTQYF; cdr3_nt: TGTGCCAGCAGCCGGACAGGGCCGAACACCGGGACCCAGTACTTC
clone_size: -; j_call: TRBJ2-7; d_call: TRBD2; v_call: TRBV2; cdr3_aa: CASRSLAASYEQYF; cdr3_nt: TGTGCCAGCAGGAGTCTAGCGGCGTCCTACGAGCAGTACTTC
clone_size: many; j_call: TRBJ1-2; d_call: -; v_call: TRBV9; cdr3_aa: CASSVTVGVGIGSGGYTF; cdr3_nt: TGTGCCAGCAGCGTAACGGTTGGTGTAGGGATCGGGAGTGGTGGCTACACCTTC
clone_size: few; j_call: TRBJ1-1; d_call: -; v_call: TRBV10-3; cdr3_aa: CASSSLAGMNTEAFF; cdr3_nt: TGTGCCAGCAGTTCGTTGGCAGGGATGAACACTGAAGCTTTCTTT
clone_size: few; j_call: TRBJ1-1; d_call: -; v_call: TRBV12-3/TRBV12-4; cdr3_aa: CASSSRVSNTEAFF; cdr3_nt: TGTGCCAGCAGTTCAAGGGTTTCGAACACTGAAGCTTTCTTT
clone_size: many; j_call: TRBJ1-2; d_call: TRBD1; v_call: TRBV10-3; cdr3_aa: CAISDEGGEFTHGYTF; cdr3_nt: TGTGCCATCAGTGACGAAGGGGGCGAATTTACGCATGGCTACACCTTC
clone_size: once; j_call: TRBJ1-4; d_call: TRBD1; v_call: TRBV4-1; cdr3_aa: CASSQGTGAEKLFF; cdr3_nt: TGCGCCAGCAGCCAAGGGACAGGGGCCGAAAAACTGTTTTTT
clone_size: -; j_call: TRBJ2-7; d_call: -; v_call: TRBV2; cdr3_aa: CASSYDRGPYEQYF; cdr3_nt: TGTGCCAGCAGTTACGACCGGGGCCCCTACGAGCAGTACTTC
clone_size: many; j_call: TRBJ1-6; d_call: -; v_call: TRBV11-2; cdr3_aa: CASSERQGPNSNSPLHF; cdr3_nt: TGTGCCAGCAGCGAAAGACAAGGGCCAAATTCTAATTCACCCCTCCACTTT
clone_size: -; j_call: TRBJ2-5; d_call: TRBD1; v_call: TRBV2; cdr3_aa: CASSVFQGQGSQETQYF; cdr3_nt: TGTGCCAGCAGTGTTTTCCAGGGACAGGGTTCACAAGAGACCCAGTACTTC
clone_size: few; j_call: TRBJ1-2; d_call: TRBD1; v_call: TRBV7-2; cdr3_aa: CASSPTQGGHYGYTF; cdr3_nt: TGTGCCAGCAGCCCGACCCAGGGGGGCCACTATGGCTACACCTTC
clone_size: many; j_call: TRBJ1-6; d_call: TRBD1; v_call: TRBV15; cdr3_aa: CATSRRQGAQNSPLHF; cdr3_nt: TGTGCCACCAGCAGACGACAGGGGGCTCAAAATTCACCCCTCCACTTT
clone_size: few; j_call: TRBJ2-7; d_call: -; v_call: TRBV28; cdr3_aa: CASSLPQGYEQYF; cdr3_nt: TGTGCCAGCAGTTTACCGCAGGGCTACGAGCAGTACTTC
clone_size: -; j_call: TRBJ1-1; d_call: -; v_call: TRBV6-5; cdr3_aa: CASSTPQGLRTEAFF; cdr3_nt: TGTGCCAGCAGCACGCCCCAGGGTCTGCGCACTGAAGCTTTCTTT
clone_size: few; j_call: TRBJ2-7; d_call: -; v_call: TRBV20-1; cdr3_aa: CSAARGDEQYF; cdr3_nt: TGCAGTGCGGCCCGAGGGGACGAGCAGTACTTC
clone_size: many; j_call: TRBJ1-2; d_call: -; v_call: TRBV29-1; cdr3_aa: CSVEERVNRAYGYTF; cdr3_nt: TGCAGCGTTGAAGAAAGGGTCAACAGGGCCTATGGCTACACCTTC
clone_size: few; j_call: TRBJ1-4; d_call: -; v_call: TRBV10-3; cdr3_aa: CASSATVGNEKLFF; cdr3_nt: TGTGCCAGCAGCGCGACAGTGGGGAATGAAAAACTGTTTTTT
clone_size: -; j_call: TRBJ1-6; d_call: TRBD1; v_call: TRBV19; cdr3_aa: CAWSLPGGGSPLHF; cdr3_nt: TGTGCCTGGAGTCTTCCAGGGGGAGGTTCACCCCTCCACTTT
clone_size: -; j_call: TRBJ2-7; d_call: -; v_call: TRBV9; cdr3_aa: CASSVGVGGSYEQYF; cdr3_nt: TGTGCCAGCAGCGTAGGAGTAGGAGGTTCCTACGAGCAGTACTTC
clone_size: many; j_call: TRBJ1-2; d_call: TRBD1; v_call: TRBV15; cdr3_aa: CATSRDGQGGIGYTF; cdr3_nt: TGTGCCACCAGCAGAGACGGACAGGGTGGGATCGGCTACACCTTC
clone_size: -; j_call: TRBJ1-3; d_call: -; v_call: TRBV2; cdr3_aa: CASSPTSGSTIYF; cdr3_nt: TGTGCCAGCAGCCCTACTAGCGGTAGCACCATATATTTT
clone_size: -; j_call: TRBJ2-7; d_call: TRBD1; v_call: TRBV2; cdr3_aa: CASSYRDRSGKQYF; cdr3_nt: TGTGCCAGCAGTTACCGGGACAGATCAGGGAAGCAGTACTTC
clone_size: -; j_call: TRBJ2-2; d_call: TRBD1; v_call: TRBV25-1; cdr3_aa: CASSYSVTGGRNTGELFF; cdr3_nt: TGTGCCAGCAGTTACTCGGTTACAGGGGGCCGGAACACCGGGGAGCTGTTTTTT
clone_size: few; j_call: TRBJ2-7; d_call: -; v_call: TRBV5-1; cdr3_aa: CASSLVRGSSYEQYF; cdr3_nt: TGCGCCAGCAGCTTGGTTCGGGGGAGCTCCTACGAGCAGTACTTC
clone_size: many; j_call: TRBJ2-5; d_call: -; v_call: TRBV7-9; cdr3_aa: CASSLTQQETQYF; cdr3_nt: TGTGCCAGCAGCTTAACTCAGCAAGAGACCCAGTACTTC
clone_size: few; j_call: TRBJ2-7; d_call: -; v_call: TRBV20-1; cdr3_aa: CSASRGRLYEQYF; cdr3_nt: TGCAGTGCTAGCAGGGGTAGATTGTACGAGCAGTACTTC
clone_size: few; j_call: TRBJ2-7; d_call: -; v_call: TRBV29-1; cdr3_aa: CSVEGHRANEQYF; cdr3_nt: TGCAGCGTTGAAGGTCACAGGGCGAACGAGCAGTACTTC
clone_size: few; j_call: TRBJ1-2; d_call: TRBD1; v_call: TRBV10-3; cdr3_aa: CASSLRDRDFHYGYTF; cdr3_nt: TGTGCCAGCAGTCTCCGGGACAGGGATTTCCACTATGGCTACACCTTC
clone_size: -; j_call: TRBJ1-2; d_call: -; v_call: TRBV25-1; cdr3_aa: CASDGGGWGYGYTF; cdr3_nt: TGTGCCAGCGACGGGGGGGGTTGGGGCTATGGCTACACCTTC